This T cell receptor beta chain was sequenced during a study of blood T cell repertoires in COVID-19. Here immunoSEQ multiplex PCR was the method, and the copy in TCRdb shows in-frame clones only, minus some. The table shows 200,000 to 300,000 clones, with over 70% occurring only once. The CDR3 is made up of 11 amino acids. Germline lookup yields CDR1 KGHDR and CDR2 SFDVKD. The clonotype originates from a woman older than 75 with acute or convalescent COVID-19. This chain connects TRBV24-1 to TRBJ2-7; D is perhaps TRBD1 (5 bases). The sequenced sample was peripheral blood. The DNA of the CDR3 is TGTGTTCCTTCAGGGCACCACGAGCAGTACTTC. Protein: CVPSGHHEQYF.